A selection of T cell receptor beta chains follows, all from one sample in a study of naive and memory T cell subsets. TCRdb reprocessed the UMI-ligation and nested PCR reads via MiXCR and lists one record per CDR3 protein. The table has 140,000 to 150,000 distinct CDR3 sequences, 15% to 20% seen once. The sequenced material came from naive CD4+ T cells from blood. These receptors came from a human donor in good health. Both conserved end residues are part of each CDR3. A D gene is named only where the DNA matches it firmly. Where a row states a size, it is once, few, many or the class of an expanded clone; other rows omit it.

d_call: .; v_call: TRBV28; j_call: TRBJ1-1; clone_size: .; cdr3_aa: CASSYPLSRGNTEAFF; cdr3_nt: TGTGCCAGCAGTTACCCCCTTTCTAGGGGGAACACTGAAGCTTTCTTT
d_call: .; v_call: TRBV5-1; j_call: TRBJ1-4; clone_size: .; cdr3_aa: CASSLDRPTNEKLFF; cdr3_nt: TGCGCCAGCAGCTTGGACAGGCCAACTAATGAAAAACTGTTTTTT
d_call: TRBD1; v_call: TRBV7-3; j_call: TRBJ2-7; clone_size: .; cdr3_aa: CASSLASPGQGYEQYF; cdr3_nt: TGTGCCAGCAGCTTAGCGTCCCCGGGACAGGGGTACGAGCAGTACTTC
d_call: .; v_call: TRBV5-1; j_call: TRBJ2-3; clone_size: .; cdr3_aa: CASSLVSRTDTQYF; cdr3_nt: TGCGCCAGCAGCTTGGTTTCTCGCACAGATACGCAGTATTTT
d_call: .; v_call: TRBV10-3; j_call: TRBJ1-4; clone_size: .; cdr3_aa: CAISEGPRSNEKLFF; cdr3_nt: TGTGCCATCAGTGAGGGACCCAGATCAAATGAAAAACTGTTTTTT
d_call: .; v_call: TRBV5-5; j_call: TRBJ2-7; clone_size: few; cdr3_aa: CASRPSGQYSYEQYF; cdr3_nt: TGTGCCAGCAGGCCATCGGGACAATACTCCTACGAGCAGTACTTC
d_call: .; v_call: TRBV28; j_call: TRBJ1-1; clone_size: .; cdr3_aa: CASSLRRREAFF; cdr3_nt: TGTGCCAGCAGTTTACGACGGCGTGAAGCTTTCTTT
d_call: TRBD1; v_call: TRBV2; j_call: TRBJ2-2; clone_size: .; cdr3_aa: CASSPRIQGAGELFF; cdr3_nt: TGTGCCAGCAGCCCGCGGATACAGGGGGCCGGGGAGCTGTTTTTT
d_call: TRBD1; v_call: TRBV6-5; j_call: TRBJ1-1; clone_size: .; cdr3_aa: CACRQGDTEAFF; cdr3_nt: TGTGCCTGCCGACAGGGAGACACTGAAGCTTTCTTT
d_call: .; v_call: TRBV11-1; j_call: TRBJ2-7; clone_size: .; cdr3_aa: CASSSSGRNYEQYF; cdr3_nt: TGTGCCAGCAGCTCTTCGGGGAGAAACTACGAGCAGTACTTC
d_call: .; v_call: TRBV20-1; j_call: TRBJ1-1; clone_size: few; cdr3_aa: CSGSPGGEAFF; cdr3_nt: TGCAGTGGTAGCCCGGGGGGTGAAGCTTTCTTT
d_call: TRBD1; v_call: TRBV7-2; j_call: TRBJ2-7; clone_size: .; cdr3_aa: CASSLGSGTAAYEQYF; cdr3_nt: TGTGCCAGCAGCTTAGGATCTGGGACAGCAGCCTACGAGCAGTACTTC
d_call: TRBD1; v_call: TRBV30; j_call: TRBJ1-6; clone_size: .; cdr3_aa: CAWSATGTGSPLHF; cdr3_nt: TGTGCCTGGAGTGCAACCGGGACAGGGTCACCCCTCCACTTT
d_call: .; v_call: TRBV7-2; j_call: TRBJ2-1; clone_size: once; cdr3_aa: CASSALSGDNNEQFF; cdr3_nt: TGTGCCAGCAGCGCCTTGTCCGGAGACAACAATGAGCAGTTCTTC
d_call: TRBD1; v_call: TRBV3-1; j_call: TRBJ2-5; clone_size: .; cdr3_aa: CASSHPSRGQETQYF; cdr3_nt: TGTGCCAGCAGCCATCCCAGCAGGGGGCAAGAGACCCAGTACTTC
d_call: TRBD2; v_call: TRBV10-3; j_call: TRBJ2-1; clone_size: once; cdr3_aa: CAISGPSGLSSSYNEQFF; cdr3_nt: TGTGCCATCAGTGGGCCTAGCGGGCTCTCTAGCTCCTACAATGAGCAGTTCTTC
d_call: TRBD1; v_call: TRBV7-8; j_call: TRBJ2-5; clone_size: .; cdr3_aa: CASSLGRTGKETQYF; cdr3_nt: TGTGCCAGCAGCTTAGGTAGGACAGGAAAAGAGACCCAGTACTTC
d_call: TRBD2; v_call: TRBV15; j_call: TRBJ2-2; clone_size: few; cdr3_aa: CATSRESAGAPGELFF; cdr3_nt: TGTGCCACCAGCAGAGAGTCGGCGGGAGCCCCCGGGGAGCTGTTTTTT
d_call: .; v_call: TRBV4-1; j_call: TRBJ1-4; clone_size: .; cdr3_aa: CASSQGITEKLFF; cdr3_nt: TGCGCCAGCAGCCAGGGCATCACCGAAAAACTGTTTTTT
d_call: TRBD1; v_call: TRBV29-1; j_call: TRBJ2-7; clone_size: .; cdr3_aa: CSVPGQGIYEQYF; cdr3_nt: TGCAGCGTTCCGGGACAGGGTATCTACGAGCAGTACTTC
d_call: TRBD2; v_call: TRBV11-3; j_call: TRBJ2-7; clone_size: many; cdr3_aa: CASSSWTSDEQYF; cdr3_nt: TGTGCCAGCAGCTCCTGGACTAGCGACGAGCAGTACTTC
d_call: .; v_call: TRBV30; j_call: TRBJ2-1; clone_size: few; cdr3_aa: CAWSTASYNEQFF; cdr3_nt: TGTGCCTGGAGTACTGCATCCTACAATGAGCAGTTCTTC
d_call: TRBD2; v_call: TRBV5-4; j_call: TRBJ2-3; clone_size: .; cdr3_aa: CASSLGLTSGKLDTQYF; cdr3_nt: TGTGCCAGCAGCTTGGGGCTGACTAGCGGGAAGCTAGATACGCAGTATTTT
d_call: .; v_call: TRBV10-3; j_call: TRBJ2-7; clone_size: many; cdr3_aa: CAITHPGASSSYEQYF; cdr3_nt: TGTGCCATCACCCACCCCGGGGCTAGCAGCTCCTACGAGCAGTACTTC
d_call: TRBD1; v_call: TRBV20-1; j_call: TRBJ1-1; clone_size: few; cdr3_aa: CSARPLGDRSHDEAFF; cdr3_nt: TGCAGTGCTAGACCCTTAGGGGACAGGAGTCATGACGAAGCTTTCTTT
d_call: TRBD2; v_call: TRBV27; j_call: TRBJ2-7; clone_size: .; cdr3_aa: CARAMASGKSYEQYF; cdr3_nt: TGTGCCAGAGCAATGGCTAGCGGAAAAAGCTACGAGCAGTACTTC
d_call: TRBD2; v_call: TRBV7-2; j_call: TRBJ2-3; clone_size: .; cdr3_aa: CASSRSGIVDTQYF; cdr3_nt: TGTGCCAGCAGCCGTAGCGGGATTGTAGATACGCAGTATTTT
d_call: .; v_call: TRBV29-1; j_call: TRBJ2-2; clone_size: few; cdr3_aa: CSAYRTENTGELFF; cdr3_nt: TGCAGCGCATACCGGACAGAGAACACCGGGGAGCTGTTTTTT
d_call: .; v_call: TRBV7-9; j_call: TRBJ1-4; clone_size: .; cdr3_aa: CASSLAAGAGEKLFF; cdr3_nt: TGTGCCAGCAGCTTAGCGGCGGGCGCCGGGGAAAAACTGTTTTTT
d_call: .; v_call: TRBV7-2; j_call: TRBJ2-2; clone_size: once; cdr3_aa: CASSPALLVAATGELFF; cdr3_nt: TGTGCCAGCAGCCCGGCACTACTAGTTGCCGCCACCGGGGAGCTGTTTTTT
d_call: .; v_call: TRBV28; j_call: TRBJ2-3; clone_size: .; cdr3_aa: CASSPPIAVSTDTQYF; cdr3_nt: TGTGCCAGCAGCCCCCCGATAGCGGTTAGCACAGATACGCAGTATTTT
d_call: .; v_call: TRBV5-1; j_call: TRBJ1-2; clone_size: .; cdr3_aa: CASSLSSRSNYGYTF; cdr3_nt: TGCGCCAGCAGCTTGTCTTCGCGCAGCAACTATGGCTACACCTTC
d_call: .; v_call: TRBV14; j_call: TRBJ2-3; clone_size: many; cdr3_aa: CASSHTDTQYF; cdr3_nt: TGTGCCAGCAGCCACACAGATACGCAGTATTTT
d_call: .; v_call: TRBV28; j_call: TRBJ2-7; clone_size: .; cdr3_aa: CASSSSGTQLTYEQYF; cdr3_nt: TGTGCCAGCAGTTCCTCCGGGACACAACTCACCTACGAGCAGTACTTC
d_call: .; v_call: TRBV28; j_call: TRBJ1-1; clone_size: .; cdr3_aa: CASTSGDRNTEAFF; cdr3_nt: TGTGCCAGCACCTCCGGGGACCGGAACACTGAAGCTTTCTTT
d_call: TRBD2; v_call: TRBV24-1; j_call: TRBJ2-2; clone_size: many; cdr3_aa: CATAGEGTGELFF; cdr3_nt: TGTGCCACCGCGGGAGAGGGCACCGGGGAGCTGTTTTTT
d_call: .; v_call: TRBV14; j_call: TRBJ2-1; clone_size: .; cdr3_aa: CASSQDWGDEQFF; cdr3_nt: TGTGCCAGCAGCCAAGATTGGGGGGACGAGCAGTTCTTC
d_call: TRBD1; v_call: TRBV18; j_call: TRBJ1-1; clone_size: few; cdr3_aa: CASSPADRAEAFF; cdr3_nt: TGTGCCAGCTCACCGGCAGACAGGGCTGAAGCTTTCTTT
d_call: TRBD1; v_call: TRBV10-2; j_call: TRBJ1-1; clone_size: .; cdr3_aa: CASSTHGTGGEGGTEAFF; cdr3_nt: TGCGCCAGCAGTACCCACGGGACAGGGGGCGAGGGAGGGACTGAAGCTTTCTTT
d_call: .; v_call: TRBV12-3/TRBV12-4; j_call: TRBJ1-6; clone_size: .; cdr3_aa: CASSDDRSNSPLHF; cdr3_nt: TGTGCCAGCAGTGACGACAGGTCAAATTCACCCCTCCACTTT